This TCR beta chain was captured in a study of T cell changes during pregnancy in multiple sclerosis. From germline, CDR1 is SGHRS and CDR2 YFSETQ. The V end was cut by 0 bases, the J end by 4 bases, with 10 bases between. This CDR3 has 14 residues. The method was immunoSEQ multiplex PCR; TCRdb's version includes in-frame clones alone and lacks a portion of them. The profile covers tens of thousands of clones, with 85% to 90% appearing a single time and roughly 4.7% taken by the ten largest. This sequence was found in a female donor with multiple sclerosis, enrolled in a pregnancy study. The material was CD8+ T cells from peripheral blood mononuclear cells, obtained after pregnancy. The chain has TRBV5-1 and TRBJ1-2, with a possible D match to TRBD1 (6 bases). The CDR3 protein is CASSLVQGSYGYTF. In DNA form, the CDR3 reads TGCGCCAGCAGCTTGGTTCAGGGGTCCTATGGCTACACCTTC.